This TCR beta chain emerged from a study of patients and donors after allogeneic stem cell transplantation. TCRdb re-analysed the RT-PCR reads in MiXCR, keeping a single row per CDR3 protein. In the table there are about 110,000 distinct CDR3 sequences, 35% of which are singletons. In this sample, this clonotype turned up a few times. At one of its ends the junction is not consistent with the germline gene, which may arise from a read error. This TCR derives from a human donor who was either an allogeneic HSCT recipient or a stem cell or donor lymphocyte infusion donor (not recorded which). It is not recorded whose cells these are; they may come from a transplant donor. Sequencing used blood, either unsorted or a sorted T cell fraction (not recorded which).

The CDR3: CASSSDSQETQYF. The DNA of the CDR3 is TGTGCTAGCAGCTCAGACAGCCAAGAGACCCAGTACTTC. J is TRBJ2-5 and V is TRBV7-7; D may be TRBD1 (5 bases). CDR1 SSHAT and CDR2 FNYEAQ come from the germline V gene (reference sequence). The CDR3 runs to 13 residues.